These 20 T cell receptor beta chains were sequenced from one sample in a study of blood T cell repertoires in COVID-19. Only in-frame clones appear in the TCRdb table, and some are missing; sequencing was by immunoSEQ multiplex PCR. The sample holds fewer than 200,000 clones, approximately 86% seen once. What was sequenced was peripheral blood. The receptors originated from a man aged 50 to 60 with active or convalescent COVID-19.

The chain uses TRBV27 and TRBJ2-1, with 14 bases identical to TRBD2. The CDR3 is made up of 18 amino acids. Trimming cost V 4 bases and J 4 bases; bases outside gene matches: 9. The germline V gene has CDR1 MNHEY and CDR2 SMNVEV (reference sequence). Here the CDR3 DNA reads TGTGCCAGCAGTTCCACGACTAGCGGGGGGGAGAAATACAATGAGCAGTTCTTC. This encodes CASSSTTSGGEKYNEQFF.

V gene TRBV5-1 combines with J gene TRBJ2-7; TRBD1 agrees at 7 bases. The germline V gene has CDR1 SGHRS and CDR2 YFSETQ. The CDR3 spans 15 residues. V shed 4 bases and J 4 bases; nucleotides not matched to a gene: 11. The DNA for the CDR3 is TGCGCCAGCAGCCCCCTGGCAGGGGGATCTTACGAGCAGTACTTC. Its protein is CASSPLAGGSYEQYF.

The gene calls are TRBV11-3 and TRBJ2-7; tentatively, D is TRBD2 (6 bases). From germline, CDR1 is SGHNT and CDR2 YENEEA. Trimming stripped 1 base from V and 4 bases from J, with 11 bases between. There are 14 residues in the CDR3. CDR3 residues: CASSLGGGGYEQYF. CDR3 DNA sequence: TGTGCCAGCAGCTTAGGCGGTGGGGGGTACGAGCAGTACTTC.

The chain recombines TRBV7-3 with TRBJ2-3; TRBD2 aligns across 12 bases. This CDR3 spans 15 amino acids. Trimming cost V 4 bases and J 7 bases; bases outside gene matches: 6. Germline values: CDR1 SGHTA, CDR2 FQGTGA. The CDR3 loop is CASSSDGLAGNTQYF. The DNA of the CDR3 is TGTGCCAGCAGCTCAGACGGACTAGCGGGGAATACGCAGTATTTT.

The chain combines TRBV6-4 with TRBJ2-7, with 9 bases matching TRBD2. V lost 10 bases and J lost 7; bases outside the gene matches: 11. Germline loops: CDR1 MRHNA, CDR2 SNTAGT. CDR3 length equals 13 residues. CDR3 sequence (DNA): TGTGCCAACAGCGGGACTAGCCCTGGGGAGCAGTACTTC. Translating it yields CANSGTSPGEQYF.

Here the CDR3 DNA reads TGTGCCACCAGTGATACAGGGCCTAGCTCCTACAATGAGCAGTTCTTC. Its protein product is CATSDTGPSSYNEQFF. The V and J genes are TRBV24-1 and TRBJ2-1, with a tentative D call TRBD1 (6 bases). The V gene's germline CDR1 is KGHDR and CDR2 SFDVKD. V lost 3 bases, J lost 0 bases, and 11 bases lay in between. The CDR3 contains 16 residues.

The chain employs TRBV12-1 and TRBJ2-7; the D call TRBD1 from the table was never checked on the DNA. TRBV12-1 is a documented pseudogene. CDR3 length: 15 residues. The DNA of the CDR3 is TGTGCCAGCAGCATCTACAGGGCGGGTCCCTACGAGCAGTACTTC. Protein sequence: CASSIYRAGPYEQYF.

J is TRBJ1-5 and V is TRBV9, with 8 bases matching TRBD1. This CDR3 has 15 residues. Germline V gives CDR1 SGDLS, CDR2 YYNGEE. Unmatched junction bases numbered 5, after V lost 0 bases and J lost 6 bases. CDR3 region: CASSVDGQGFQPQHF. The CDR3 DNA sequence: TGTGCCAGCAGCGTAGATGGACAGGGCTTTCAGCCCCAGCATTTT.

The chain is built from TRBV12-2 and TRBJ1-5; TRBD1, the table's D call, lacks a check against the DNA. TRBV12-2 is a listed pseudogene. CDR3 size: 16 residues. CDR3 bases: TGTGCAAGTCGCCTACCGGGACAGGGTTCCAATCAGCCCCAGCATTTT. Encoded protein: CASRLPGQGSNQPQHF.

In its sample, this clone was seen a few times. The chain employs TRBV7-6 and TRBJ2-4; 7 positions match TRBD2. With V trimmed by 1 base and J by 7 bases, 7 bases remained unmatched. Germline CDR1 and CDR2: SGHVS and FNYEAQ. The CDR3 is made up of 15 amino acids. The CDR3 region has the DNA TGTGCCAGCAGCTTAGAGGCCGGGCGGGGGAACATTCAGTACTTC. Translating gives CASSLEAGRGNIQYF.

For this clone: Other DNA sequences in the sample encode the same CDR3. V usage is TRBV11-2 and J usage is TRBJ1-1; TRBD1 agrees at 8 bases. Trimming took 5 bases from V and 2 from J; bases not matched to a gene: 4. In germline, CDR1 is SGHAT, CDR2 FQNNGV. This CDR3 has 14 residues. Here the CDR3 reads CASSPGQGNTEAFF. The CDR3 region has the DNA TGTGCCAGCAGCCCAGGACAGGGAAACACTGAAGCTTTCTTT.

This clone has just a few counts. This sequence joins TRBV29-1 and TRBJ2-7, with 9 bases identical to TRBD1. Unmatched junction bases numbered 7, after V lost 7 bases and J lost 3 bases. Germline assignment: CDR1 SQVTM and CDR2 ANQGSEA. The CDR3 has 13 residues. The CDR3 loop is CSALDRGGYEQYF. Here the CDR3 DNA reads TGCAGCGCCTTGGACAGGGGAGGCTACGAGCAGTACTTC.

This chain links TRBV7-7 with TRBJ2-3; 7 bases line up with TRBD1. V lost 5 bases, J lost 3 bases, and 8 bases stayed unmatched. CDR1 is SSHAT and CDR2 is FNYEAQ in the germline V gene (reference sequence). The CDR3 loop spans 15 amino acids. CDR3 DNA: TGTGCCAGCAGCCTTCAGGGGGATAGGACAGATACGCAGTATTTT. Protein: CASSLQGDRTDTQYF.

CDR3 coding DNA: TGTGCCAGTAGTGACCCTGGGGGGACTCAAGTTGCCTACAATGAGCAGTTCTTC. As protein: CASSDPGGTQVAYNEQFF. This chain joins TRBV19 and TRBJ2-1; perhaps TRBD2 as D (6 bases). The V end was cut by 5 bases, the J end by 2 bases, with 22 bases between. The CDR3 extends over 18 amino acids. The V gene's germline CDR1 is LNHDA and CDR2 SQIVND (reference sequence). The complete variable domain, with remaining parts taken from reference TRBV19 and TRBJ2-1, reads DGGITQSPKYLFRKEGQNVTLSCEQNLNHDAMYWYRQDPGQGLRLIYYSQIVNDFQKGDIAEGYSVSREKKESFPLTVTSAQKNPTAFYLCASSDPGGTQVAYNEQFFGPGTRLTVL.

The chain joins TRBV7-3 to TRBJ2-7; the match to TRBD2 covers 7 bases. Trimming cost V 2 bases and J 1 base; bases outside gene matches: 11. CDR1 and CDR2 (germline): SGHTA, FQGTGA. This CDR3 is built from 17 residues. CDR3 amino acids: CASSLWPRASGSYEQYF. For the CDR3, the DNA is TGTGCCAGCAGCTTATGGCCGAGGGCTAGCGGTTCCTACGAGCAGTACTTC. The full variable domain, rest sourced from reference TRBV7-3 and TRBJ2-7, is GAGVSQTPSNKVTEKGKYVELRCDPISGHTALYWYRQSLGQGPEFLIYFQGTGAADDSGLPNDRFFAVRPEGSVSTLKIQRTERGDSAVYLCASSLWPRASGSYEQYFGPGTRLTVT.

The rearrangement uses TRBV29-1 and TRBJ2-7, with D maybe TRBD2 (6 bases). Germline CDR1 and CDR2: SQVTM and ANQGSEA. V lost 2 bases and J lost 3, with 14 bases in between. The CDR3 extends over 14 amino acids. This chain's CDR3 is CSVEKGRGNYEQYF. The CDR3 bases are TGCAGCGTTGAAAAGGGACGGGGGAACTACGAGCAGTACTTC.

The genes are TRBV29-1 and TRBJ2-5; D may be TRBD2 (7 bases). Germline-derived CDR1 and CDR2 are SQVTM and ANQGSEA. The CDR3 loop spans 13 amino acids. Trimming removed 4 bases at V and 5 bases at J, with 14 bases between. The CDR3: CSVATGGRETQYF. DNA for the CDR3: TGCAGCGTTGCTACGGGGGGCAGGGAGACCCAGTACTTC.

This chain links TRBV25-1 with TRBJ2-1; 8 bases map to TRBD1. V lost 2 bases and J lost 8; bases outside the gene matches: 11. This CDR3 contains 16 residues. Germline assignment: CDR1 MGHDK and CDR2 SYGVNS. Written as DNA, the CDR3 is TGTGCCAGCAGTGAAACCCTCCTCGACAGGGGAGATGAGCAGTTCTTC. It specifies CASSETLLDRGDEQFF.

The V and J genes are TRBV15 and TRBJ2-3; unclear D gene. The germline V gene encodes CDR1 LNHNV and CDR2 YYDKDF (reference sequence). This CDR3 has 12 amino acids. V dropped 0 bases and J dropped 6 bases, with 4 bases sitting between them. This chain's CDR3 is CATSRDRDTQYF. Here the CDR3 DNA reads TGTGCCACCAGCAGAGACCGGGATACGCAGTATTTT.

This sequence joins TRBV27 and TRBJ2-1; 10 bases are shared with TRBD1. V trimming: 7 bases; J trimming: 1 base; junction bases outside the gene matches: 4. The CDR3 has 15 amino acids. Germline V gene data show CDR1 as MNHEY and CDR2 as SMNVEV (reference sequence). The CDR3 loop reads CASNRQGASYNEQFF. The CDR3 region has the DNA TGTGCCAGCAACCGACAGGGGGCGTCCTACAATGAGCAGTTCTTC.